Following are 6 T cell receptor beta chains from one sample sequenced in a study of identical twins. TCRdb re-called the 5' RACE reads through MiXCR, storing one row per CDR3 protein. The top ten hold about 1.5% of the sample, which has about 890,000 distinct CDR3 sequences, 9% to 15% seen once. The data also belong to a second study, concerning yellow fever vaccine responses in identical twins.

Sequenced material: PBMCs. These TCRs come from a woman aged 18-35 years in good health.

This clonotype was observed a handful of times. V gene TRBV2 combines with J gene TRBJ1-2; TRBD1 matches 10 bases. Trimming took 6 bases from V and 4 from J; bases not matched to a gene: 8. Germline values: CDR1 SNHLY, CDR2 FYNNEI. The CDR3 extends over 15 amino acids. The CDR3 DNA reads TGTGCCAGCAGGGGGGACAGGGGAGTCTTCTATGGCTACACCTTC. Protein sequence: CASRGDRGVFYGYTF.

This clonotype was found a few times. This rearrangement joins TRBV20-1 to TRBJ2-1, with 7 positions matching TRBD1. Germline V gives CDR1 DFQATT, CDR2 SNEGSKA (reference sequence). J was trimmed by 0 bases and V by 6 bases; bases with no gene match: 5. CDR3 length equals 14 residues. The CDR3 nucleotides are TGCAGTGCCCAGGGACAGCACTCCTACAATGAGCAGTTCTTC. Its translation is CSAQGQHSYNEQFF.

The V and J genes are TRBV10-3 and TRBJ2-5; tentatively, D is TRBD2 (6 bases). The CDR3 sequence is 14 residues long. The germline gives CDR1 ENHRY, CDR2 SYGVKD. V lost 10 bases and J lost 1, with 16 bases in between. This CDR3 reads CATGRLGGQETQYF. In DNA form, the CDR3 reads TGTGCCACCGGGCGATTGGGGGGCCAAGAGACCCAGTACTTC.

This clonotype was observed a handful of times. The chain recombines TRBV20-1 with TRBJ1-5, with D uncertain. Between the trimmed V and J ends, which lost 0 bases and 3 bases, there was a span of 9 bases. Looked up from germline, CDR1 is DFQATT and CDR2 is SNEGSKA (reference sequence). The length of the CDR3 is 14 residues. The CDR3 DNA is TGCAGTGCTAGAGACAGGACTGCCAATCAGCCCCAGCATTTT. As protein: CSARDRTANQPQHF.

In this sample, this clonotype turned up many times. The gene calls are TRBV18 and TRBJ2-7; no reliable D call. In germline, CDR1 is KGHSH, CDR2 LQKENI. Deletions cut 2 bases from V and 3 bases from J, with 8 bases between. The CDR3 is 13 residues long. The CDR3: CASSPNTNYEQYF. The CDR3 nucleotides are TGTGCCAGCTCACCAAACACCAACTACGAGCAGTACTTC.

The chain combines TRBV28 with TRBJ2-3, with TRBD2 matching over 8 bases. Germline V CDR1 and CDR2: MDHEN, SYDVKM. CDR3 length equals 15 residues. With 6 bases clipped from V and 2 bases from J, the junction kept 7 bases outside the gene matches. The CDR3 sequence: CASSNPGGPTDTQYF. CDR3 nucleotides: TGTGCCAGCAGCAACCCGGGGGGGCCCACAGATACGCAGTATTTT.